The entry below describes one TCR beta chain. Antigen specificity is unknown. The table came from immunoSEQ multiplex PCR; TCRdb's copy has only in-frame clones and leaves some out. Of tens of thousands of clones listed, roughly 81% were seen once; the top ten hold roughly 1.6%. Antigen-specific CD4+ T cells were expanded with viral peptide pools in the ViraFEST assay before sequencing. With around ten days of culture completed, CD4+ T cells were isolated. Participants were given two doses of BNT162b2 or mRNA-1273 vaccine. This CDR3 has 13 residues. CDR1 and CDR2 from the germline V gene are MDHEN and SYDVKM. Trimming shortened V by 4 bases and J by 6 bases, and 9 bases separated the two germline ends. This record comes from a study of vaccination effects on CD4 cells after COVID-19. Study as a whole: Samples collected post-vaccine were obtained a median of 72 days after the second dose.

Study-level results: Cross-reactivity with common cold coronaviruses was shown by only 1 of 255 vaccine-induced clones in healthy vaccinees. Both infection-induced and vaccine-induced clones contracted markedly at late post-vaccination timepoints.

J is TRBJ2-2 and V is TRBV28; the D is unclear. The starting material was CD4+ T cells from PBMCs cultured with HCoV-229E spike peptides, obtained after COVID-19 vaccination. The origin of this receptor is a human donor who received a COVID-19 vaccine. In DNA form, the CDR3 reads TGTGCCAGCAGTTCCCCCTCCCCCGGGGAGCTGTTTTTT. It yields the protein CASSSPSPGELFF.